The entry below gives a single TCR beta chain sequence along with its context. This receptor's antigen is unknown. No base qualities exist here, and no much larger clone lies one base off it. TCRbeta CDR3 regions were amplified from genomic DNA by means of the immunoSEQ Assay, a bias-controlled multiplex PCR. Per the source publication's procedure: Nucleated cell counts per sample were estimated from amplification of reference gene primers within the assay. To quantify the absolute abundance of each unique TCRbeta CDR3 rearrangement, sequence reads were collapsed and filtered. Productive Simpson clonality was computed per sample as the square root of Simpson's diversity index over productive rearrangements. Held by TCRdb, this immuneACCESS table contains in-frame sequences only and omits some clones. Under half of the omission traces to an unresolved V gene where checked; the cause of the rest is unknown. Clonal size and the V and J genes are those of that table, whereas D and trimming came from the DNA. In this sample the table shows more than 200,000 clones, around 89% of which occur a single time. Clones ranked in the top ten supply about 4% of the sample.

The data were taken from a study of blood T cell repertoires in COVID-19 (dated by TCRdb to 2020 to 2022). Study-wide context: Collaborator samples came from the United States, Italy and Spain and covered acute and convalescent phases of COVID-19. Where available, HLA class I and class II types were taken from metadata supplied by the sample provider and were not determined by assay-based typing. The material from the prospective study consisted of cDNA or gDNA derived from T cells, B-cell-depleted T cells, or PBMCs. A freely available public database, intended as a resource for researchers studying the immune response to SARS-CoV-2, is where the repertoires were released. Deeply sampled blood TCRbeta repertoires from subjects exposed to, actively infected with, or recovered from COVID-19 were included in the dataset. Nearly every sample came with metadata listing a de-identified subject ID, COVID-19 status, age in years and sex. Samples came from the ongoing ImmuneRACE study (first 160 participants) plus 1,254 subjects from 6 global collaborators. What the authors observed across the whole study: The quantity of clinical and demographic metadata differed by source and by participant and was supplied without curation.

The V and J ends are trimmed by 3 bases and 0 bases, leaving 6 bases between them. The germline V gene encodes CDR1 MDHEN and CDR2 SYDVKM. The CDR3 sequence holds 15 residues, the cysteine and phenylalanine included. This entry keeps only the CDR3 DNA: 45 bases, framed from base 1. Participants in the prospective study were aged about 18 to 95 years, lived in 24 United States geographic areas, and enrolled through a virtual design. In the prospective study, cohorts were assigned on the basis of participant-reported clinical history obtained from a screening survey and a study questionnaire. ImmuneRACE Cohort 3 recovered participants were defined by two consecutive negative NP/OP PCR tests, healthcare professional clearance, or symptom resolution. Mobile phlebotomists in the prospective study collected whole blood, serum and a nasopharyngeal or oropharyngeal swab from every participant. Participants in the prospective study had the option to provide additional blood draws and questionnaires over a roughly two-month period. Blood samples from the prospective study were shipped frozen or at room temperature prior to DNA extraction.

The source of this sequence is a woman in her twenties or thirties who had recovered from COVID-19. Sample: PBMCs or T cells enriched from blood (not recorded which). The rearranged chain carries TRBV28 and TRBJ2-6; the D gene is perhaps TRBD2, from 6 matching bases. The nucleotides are TGTGCCAGCAGTTTGGGGGGCTCTGGGGCCAACGTCCTGACTTTC. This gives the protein CASSLGGSGANVLTF. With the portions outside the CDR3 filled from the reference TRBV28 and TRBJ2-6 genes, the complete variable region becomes DVKVTQSSRYLVKRTGEKVFLECVQDMDHENMFWYRQDPGLGLRLIYFSYDVKMKEKGDIPEGYSVSREKKERFSLILESASTNQTSMYLCASSLGGSGANVLTFGAGSRLTVL.